Below are 27 T cell receptor beta chains sequenced from a single sample in a study of blood T cell repertoires in COVID-19. Sequencing was performed with immunoSEQ multiplex PCR; in TCRdb, only in-frame clones are kept and a portion is missing. The sample holds 95,000 to 150,000 clones, 60% to 80% seen once. The sample consisted of peripheral blood. The source of these receptors is an elderly man with COVID-19, enrolled during active disease.

The chain recombines TRBV7-2 with TRBJ2-3; TRBD2 aligns across 8 bases. The V gene end was trimmed by 1 base and the J gene end by 4 bases; junction bases not matched to a gene: 10. The CDR3 sequence is 17 residues long. Germline CDR1 and CDR2: SGHTA and FQGNSA. In nucleotides, the CDR3 is TGTGCCAGCAGCTTAGTAGGGACCGGGACTAGTTCAGATACGCAGTATTTT. Its protein product is CASSLVGTGTSSDTQYF.

This clone appeared a single time. V is TRBV7-2 and J is TRBJ2-1, with TRBD2 matching 7 bases. The CDR3 consists of 15 residues. From germline, CDR1 is SGHTA and CDR2 FQGNSA. V lost 1 base and J lost 8; bases outside the gene matches: 8. The CDR3 DNA is TGTGCCAGCAGCTTAGGCGGGACTAACCTGGATGAGCAGTTCTTC. Protein: CASSLGGTNLDEQFF.

The chain employs TRBV11-2 and TRBJ1-1; D may be TRBD1 (5 bases). Germline loops: CDR1 SGHAT, CDR2 FQNNGV. This CDR3 has 13 residues. Between the trimmed V and J ends, which lost 5 bases and 1 base, there was a span of 8 bases. CDR3 sequence reads: CASSQTENTEAFF. For the CDR3, the DNA is TGTGCCAGCAGCCAGACAGAGAACACTGAAGCTTTCTTT.

This clone was seen a single time. The genes are TRBV5-6 and TRBJ1-6; no definite D call. CDR3 length: 15 amino acids. The germline CDR1 and CDR2 sequences are SGHDT and YYEEEE. The V end was cut by 0 bases, the J end by 9 bases, with 13 bases between. CDR3 region: CASSLDRPRGSPLHF. CDR3 nucleotide sequence: TGTGCCAGCAGCTTGGACAGACCACGGGGTTCACCCCTCCACTTT.

The rearrangement links TRBV28 to TRBJ2-1; TRBD2 aligns across 8 bases. The CDR3 has 14 amino acids. The trim removed 2 bases at V and 12 bases at J, leaving 9 bases unmatched. Germline-derived CDR1 and CDR2 are MDHEN and SYDVKM. The CDR3 here is CASSLHGAGGGQFF. The DNA for the CDR3 is TGTGCCAGCAGTTTACACGGGGCGGGAGGAGGGCAGTTCTTC.

The chain links TRBV5-1 to TRBJ2-5; 8 bases fit TRBD2. There are 14 residues in the CDR3. V gave up 0 bases and J gave up 3 bases; unmatched junction bases: 1. Germline V lookup: CDR1 SGHRS, CDR2 YFSETQ. CDR3 residues: CASSLAGREETQYF. In DNA, the CDR3 is TGCGCCAGCAGCTTGGCCGGGAGGGAAGAGACCCAGTACTTC.

This sequence joins TRBV7-2 and TRBJ2-7; 8 nucleotides line up with TRBD1. The CDR3 totals 14 residues. The germline V gene encodes CDR1 SGHTA and CDR2 FQGNSA. V gave up 3 bases and J gave up 6 bases; unmatched junction bases: 7. In DNA form, the CDR3 reads TGTGCCAGCAGCTTTGGGACAGGAGTGCGCGAGCAGTACTTC. Translating gives CASSFGTGVREQYF. The variable domain in full, completed from reference TRBV7-2 and TRBJ2-7, reads GAGVSQSPSNKVTEKGKDVELRCDPISGHTALYWYRQSLGQGLEFLIYFQGNSAPDKSGLPSDRFSAERTGGSVSTLTIQRTQQEDSAVYLCASSFGTGVREQYFGPGTRLTVT.

V and J are TRBV2 and TRBJ2-5, with unresolved D. The CDR3 is 13 amino acids. Germline CDR1 reads SNHLY; CDR2 reads FYNNEI. Trimming cost V 8 bases and J 1 base, with 11 bases left between them. This CDR3 reads CASEEPFQETQYF. The DNA for the CDR3 is TGTGCCAGCGAGGAGCCGTTCCAAGAGACCCAGTACTTC.

This clone was counted between two and nine times. This chain joins TRBV6-7 and TRBJ2-7, with TRBD1 matching 9 bases. TRBV6-7 is sorted into the ORF group, with uncertain function. The V segment lost 1 base and the J segment 6 bases; nucleotides outside the gene matches: 19. The CDR3 covers 19 residues. For the CDR3, the DNA is TGTGCCAGCAGTTACTTCTTACCCCCGGGACAGGGTGGGTCGCGCGAGCAGTACTTC. Protein: CASSYFLPPGQGGSREQYF.

In its sample, this clone was seen a few times. The V gene is TRBV19, the J gene TRBJ1-2; D is perhaps TRBD1 (6 bases). Germline V gene lookup returns CDR1 LNHDA and CDR2 SQIVND (reference sequence). The CDR3 covers 14 residues. Trimming shortened V by 7 bases and J by 4 bases, and 16 bases separated the two germline ends. In DNA, the CDR3 is TGTGCCAGTACCCTACAGGGATTAGGCTATGGCTACACCTTC. It yields the protein CASTLQGLGYGYTF.

This chain joins TRBV11-2 and TRBJ1-1, with D maybe TRBD1 (5 bases). The V end was cut by 5 bases, the J end by 4 bases, with 11 bases between. This CDR3 has 13 residues. In germline, CDR1 is SGHAT, CDR2 FQNNGV. CDR3: CASSTGGFTEAFF. CDR3 DNA sequence: TGTGCCAGCAGCACCGGGGGATTCACTGAAGCTTTCTTT. The full variable domain, in which reference TRBV11-2 and TRBJ1-1 provide the parts outside the CDR3, is EAGVAQSPRYKIIEKRQSVAFWCNPISGHATLYWYQQILGQGPKLLIQFQNNGVVDDSQLPKDRFSAERLKGVDSTLKIQPAKLEDSAVYLCASSTGGFTEAFFGQGTRLTVV.

For this clone: With a much larger clone just one base away, this may be a read error. The CDR3 coding sequence is TGTGCCAGCAGCCCGGGACAGTATAATTCACCCCTCCACTTT. Its translation: CASSPGQYNSPLHF. The V call is TRBV9, the J call TRBJ1-6; 7 bases are a match to TRBD1. V shed 4 bases, J shed 4 bases, and the junction held 2 bases outside the gene matches. The V gene's germline CDR1 is SGDLS and CDR2 YYNGEE. The CDR3 is 14 amino acids.

The V gene is TRBV4-2, the J gene TRBJ2-1, with 8 bases matching TRBD2. Germline V gene sequence: CDR1 LGHNA, CDR2 YNFKEQ. This CDR3 is 15 amino acids long. V dropped 0 bases and J dropped 8; count of bases not matched to a gene: 6. The CDR3 sequence is CASSQELAVEDEQFF. The DNA of the CDR3 is TGTGCCAGCAGCCAAGAACTAGCGGTCGAGGATGAGCAGTTCTTC.

The V gene is TRBV3-1 (or the pseudogene TRBV3-2), the J gene TRBJ1-2; D is perhaps TRBD1 (6 bases). Trimming removed 4 bases from V and 5 bases from J, with 14 bases in between. Germline V lookup: CDR1 LGHDT, CDR2 YNNKEL (reference sequence). CDR3 length equals 14 residues. The CDR3 reads CASSLTGQLYGYTF. In nucleotides, the CDR3 is TGTGCCAGCAGCCTAACCGGACAGCTGTATGGCTACACCTTC.

CDR3 sequence reads: CAISDATGGNFEQYF. CDR3 bases: TGTGCCATCAGTGACGCAACAGGGGGTAATTTCGAGCAGTACTTC. V usage is TRBV10-3 and J usage is TRBJ2-7; 8 positions match TRBD1. The CDR3 has 15 residues. CDR1 is ENHRY and CDR2 is SYGVKD in the germline V gene. V lost 3 bases and J lost 6; bases outside the gene matches: 10.

V is TRBV6-5 and J is TRBJ2-7; 8 bases align to TRBD1. CDR1 is MNHEY, CDR2 SVGAGI, per germline. The junction had 6 bases not matched to a gene; V was cut back by 6 bases and J by 2 bases. The CDR3 runs 14 residues. The CDR3 reads CASSQTGAPYEQYF. The CDR3 DNA reads as TGTGCCAGCAGCCAGACAGGGGCCCCCTACGAGCAGTACTTC.

The chain recombines TRBV6-5 with TRBJ1-4; 9 bases line up with TRBD1. CDR1 and CDR2 from the germline V gene are MNHEY and SVGAGI. V lost 4 bases and J lost 8; bases outside the gene matches: 8. CDR3 length: 15 residues. CDR3 loop: CASSFTGGSREKLFF. DNA for the CDR3: TGTGCCAGCAGTTTTACAGGGGGCTCTAGAGAAAAACTGTTTTTT.

V is TRBV28 and J is TRBJ2-7; TRBD1 agrees at 7 bases. The junction had 8 bases not matched to a gene; V was cut back by 5 bases and J by 4 bases. Germline-derived CDR1 and CDR2 are MDHEN and SYDVKM. CDR3 size: 14 residues. CDR3 loop: CASSPQGQFYEQYF. The CDR3 DNA follows: TGTGCCAGCAGTCCCCAGGGACAGTTTTACGAGCAGTACTTC.

The chain couples TRBV5-1 to TRBJ2-1; unclear D gene. Germline V gene sequence: CDR1 SGHRS, CDR2 YFSETQ. Trimming removed 0 bases from V and 2 bases from J, with 9 bases in between. The CDR3 length is 15 residues. As DNA, the CDR3 is TGCGCCAGCAGCTTGGGGCGGATTCCCTACAATGAGCAGTTCTTC. Residues: CASSLGRIPYNEQFF.

The rearrangement joins TRBV11-3 to TRBJ1-3; D may be TRBD1 (5 bases). This CDR3 spans 18 amino acids. Per the germline V gene, CDR1 is SGHNT and CDR2 is YENEEA. Trimming removed 6 bases at V and 0 bases at J, with 21 bases between. The CDR3 sequence: CASRPGSPPRSSGNTIYF. The CDR3 nucleotides read TGTGCCAGCAGGCCAGGGTCTCCCCCCCGCAGCTCTGGAAACACCATATATTTT.

The chain joins TRBV5-1 to TRBJ1-1; D gene unclear. The CDR3 contains 14 residues. Trimming removed 3 bases at V and 1 base at J, with 10 bases between. CDR1 and CDR2 (germline): SGHRS, YFSETQ. The CDR3 region has the DNA TGCGCCAGCAGCTCCGCGGTGGGGAACACTGAAGCTTTCTTT. Translating it yields CASSSAVGNTEAFF.

The chain joins TRBV19 to TRBJ1-2; D is unresolved. The CDR3 is 15 residues long. V was shortened by 2 bases and J by 4 bases, with 14 bases between the two germline ends. CDR1 and CDR2 from the germline V gene are LNHDA and SQIVND (reference sequence). The CDR3 region is CASSINQIGGYGYTF. The CDR3 nucleotides read TGTGCCAGTAGTATAAATCAAATCGGCGGCTATGGCTACACCTTC.

The chain has TRBV9 and TRBJ1-6, with D tentatively TRBD1 (5 bases). Germline CDR1 SGDLS, CDR2 YYNGEE. Trimming removed 4 bases from V and 7 bases from J, with 15 bases in between. This CDR3 contains 15 residues. CDR3: CASSRAAGSNSPLHF. The CDR3 coding sequence is TGTGCCAGCAGCCGTGCTGCAGGGTCGAATTCACCCCTCCACTTT.

This clone was recorded only once. This rearrangement joins TRBV18 to TRBJ1-1; TRBD1 matches at 7 bases. V was pared by 5 bases and J by 2 bases, with 8 bases of the junction left unmatched. CDR3 length: 15 amino acids. From germline, CDR1 is KGHSH and CDR2 LQKENI. CDR3 in DNA: TGTGCCAGCTCAGCAATAGACAGGGCCAACACTGAAGCTTTCTTT. Its protein product is CASSAIDRANTEAFF.

This chain joins TRBV27 and TRBJ2-5; tentative D call: TRBD2 (6 bases). The CDR3 has 14 residues. CDR1 and CDR2 from the germline V gene are MNHEY and SMNVEV (reference sequence). V was pared by 5 bases and J by 2 bases, with 12 bases between. The CDR3 spells CASSPRDFQETQYF. The CDR3 DNA follows: TGTGCCAGCAGTCCCCGGGACTTTCAAGAGACCCAGTACTTC.

As for this clone: Its ends do not fully match the called genes, so a read error is possible. V and J are TRBV7-7 and TRBJ2-7; a possible D gene is TRBD2 (5 bases). The CDR3 is 15 residues long. The germline CDR1 and CDR2 sequences are SSHAT and FNYEAQ (reference sequence). The CDR3 spells CASSLRASPSYEQYF. The DNA for the CDR3 is TGTGCTAGCAGCTTGAGGGCCTCCCCCTCCTACGAGCAGTACTTC. Full variable domain (remainder filled in from reference TRBV7-7 and TRBJ2-7): GAGVSQSPRYKVTKRGQDVTLRCDPISSHATLYWYQQALGQGPEFLTYFNYEAQPDKSGLPSDRFSAERPEGSISTLTIQRTEQRDSAMYRCASSLRASPSYEQYFGPGTRLTVT.

The V call is TRBV28, the J call TRBJ1-4; no definite D call. This CDR3 contains 12 residues. Deletions cut 6 bases from V and 8 bases from J, with 10 bases between. Germline V CDR1 and CDR2: MDHEN, SYDVKM. The CDR3 here is CASSSLREKLFF. CDR3 bases: TGTGCCAGCAGCTCCCTCCGGGAAAAACTGTTTTTT.